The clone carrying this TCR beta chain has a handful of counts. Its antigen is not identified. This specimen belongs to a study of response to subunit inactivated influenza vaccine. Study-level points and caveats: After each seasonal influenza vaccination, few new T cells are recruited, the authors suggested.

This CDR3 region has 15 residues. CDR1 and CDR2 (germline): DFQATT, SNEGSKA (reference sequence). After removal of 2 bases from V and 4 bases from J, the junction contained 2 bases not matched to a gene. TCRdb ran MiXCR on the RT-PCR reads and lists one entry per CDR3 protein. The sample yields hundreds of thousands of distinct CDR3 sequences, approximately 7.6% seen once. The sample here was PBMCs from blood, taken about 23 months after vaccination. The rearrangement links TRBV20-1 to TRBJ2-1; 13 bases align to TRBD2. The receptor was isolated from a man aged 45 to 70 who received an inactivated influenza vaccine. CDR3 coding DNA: TGCAGTGCTAGATTACTAGCGGGAGGGTACAATGAGCAGTTCTTC. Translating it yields CSARLLAGGYNEQFF.